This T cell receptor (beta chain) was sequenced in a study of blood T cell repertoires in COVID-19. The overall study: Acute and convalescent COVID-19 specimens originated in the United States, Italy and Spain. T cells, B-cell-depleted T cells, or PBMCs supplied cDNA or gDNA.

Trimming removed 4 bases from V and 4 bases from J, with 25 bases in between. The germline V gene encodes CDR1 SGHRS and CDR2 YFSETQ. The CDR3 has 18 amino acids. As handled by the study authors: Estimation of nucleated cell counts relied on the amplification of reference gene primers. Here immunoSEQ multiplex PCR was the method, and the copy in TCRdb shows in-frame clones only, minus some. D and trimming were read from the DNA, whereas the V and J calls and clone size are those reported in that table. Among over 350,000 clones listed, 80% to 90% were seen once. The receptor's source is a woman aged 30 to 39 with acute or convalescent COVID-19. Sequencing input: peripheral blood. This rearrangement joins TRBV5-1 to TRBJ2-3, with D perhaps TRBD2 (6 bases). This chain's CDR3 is CASSLPSDSGEKADTQYF. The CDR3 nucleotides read TGCGCCAGCAGCCTTCCCAGCGATTCGGGGGAAAAAGCAGATACGCAGTATTTT.